One and the same sample provided the 15 T cell receptor beta chains below, sequenced in a study of patients and donors after allogeneic stem cell transplantation. TCRdb recomputed calls from the RT-PCR reads with MiXCR, one row per CDR3 protein. The sample records about a million distinct CDR3 sequences, more than 15% being singletons. The sequencing sample was made of blood, either unsorted or a sorted T cell fraction (not recorded which). The source of these receptors is a human donor who was either an allogeneic HSCT recipient or a stem cell or donor lymphocyte infusion donor (not recorded which). It is not recorded whose cells these are; they may come from a transplant donor.

This clonotype was counted only a few times. The chain combines TRBV6-5 with TRBJ1-4; D unclear. The CDR3 has 16 amino acids. Germline-derived CDR1 and CDR2 are MNHEY and SVGAGI. V gave up 0 bases and J gave up 7 bases, with 15 bases separating them. Here the CDR3 DNA reads TGTGCCAGCAGTTACTCGGGTCGAACTAAGGGTGAAAAACTGTTTTTT. Amino acids: CASSYSGRTKGEKLFF.

This clonotype came up a few times. The rearrangement links TRBV27 to TRBJ2-7, with a tentative D call TRBD2 (6 bases). CDR1 is MNHEY and CDR2 is SMNVEV in the germline V gene (reference sequence). This CDR3 spans 14 amino acids. The germline V and J ends were trimmed by 5 bases and 7 bases, with 18 bases remaining between them. The CDR3 coding sequence is TGTGCCAGCAGTCAACCCGGGACTCCGGGGGAGCAGTACTTC. Translated: CASSQPGTPGEQYF.

V is TRBV13 and J is TRBJ2-7; a possible D gene is TRBD2 (6 bases). Germline values: CDR1 PRHDT, CDR2 FYEKMQ (reference sequence). V shed 1 base and J shed 5 bases, with 18 bases lying between them. The CDR3 runs 16 residues. The CDR3 reads CASSLVEGSLVNEQYF. CDR3 DNA sequence: TGTGCCAGCAGCTTAGTGGAGGGCTCGCTTGTCAACGAGCAGTACTTC.

This clonotype was counted a few times. The chain uses TRBV7-9 and TRBJ1-1; TRBD1 might be the D (5 bases). Germline CDR1 SEHNR, CDR2 FQNEAQ (reference sequence). V was shortened by 3 bases and J by 0 bases, with 11 bases between the two germline ends. The CDR3 sequence is 15 residues long. CDR3 sequence reads: CASSFGGGMNTEAFF. The DNA of the CDR3 is TGTGCCAGCAGCTTTGGGGGGGGGATGAACACTGAAGCTTTCTTT.

This clonotype was seen more than once but under ten times. The chain uses TRBV20-1 and TRBJ2-3; 8 positions match TRBD2. The trim removed 2 bases at V and 4 bases at J, leaving 11 bases unmatched. This CDR3 has 16 amino acids. Germline CDR1 DFQATT, CDR2 SNEGSKA (reference sequence). The chain's CDR3 is CSARPGGAGVADTQYF. The CDR3 DNA reads TGCAGTGCTAGACCGGGTGGAGCGGGAGTGGCAGATACGCAGTATTTT.

This clonotype has more than one count but fewer than ten. This rearrangement joins TRBV20-1 to TRBJ2-1, with 10 bases lining up with TRBD2. CDR1 and CDR2 (germline): DFQATT, SNEGSKA (reference sequence). The CDR3 length is 12 residues. V lost 6 bases and J lost 9; bases outside the gene matches: 5. The CDR3 DNA sequence: TGCAGTGCCAGCAGACTAGCGGGTGAGCAGTTCTTC. Amino acids: CSASRLAGEQFF.

The chain employs TRBV3-1 and TRBJ1-2; D may be TRBD1 (6 bases). This CDR3 contains 15 residues. Per the germline V gene, CDR1 is LGHDT and CDR2 is YNNKEL (reference sequence). Trimming took off 1 base at V and 4 bases at J, with 13 bases between the two ends. The CDR3 loop reads CASSQGPGELYGYTF. The DNA for the CDR3 is TGTGCCAGCAGCCAAGGGCCAGGGGAACTCTATGGCTACACCTTC.

The chain joins TRBV2 to TRBJ1-5, with TRBD1 matching 9 bases. The J segment lost 7 bases and the V segment lost 7 bases, leaving 11 bases of the junction unmatched. This CDR3 spans 15 amino acids. The germline gives CDR1 SNHLY, CDR2 FYNNEI. The chain's CDR3 is CASNPDRGGLQPQHF. DNA for the CDR3: TGTGCCAGCAATCCGGACAGGGGCGGATTGCAGCCCCAGCATTTT.

The chain is built from TRBV20-1 and TRBJ1-2; possibly TRBD1 for D (5 bases). Deletions cut 1 base from V and 4 bases from J, with 19 bases between. Germline-derived CDR1 and CDR2 are DFQATT and SNEGSKA (reference sequence). This CDR3 region has 16 residues. The CDR3 nucleotides read TGCAGTGCTAGAGTCCCCCGCCCAGGGATGGGCTATGGCTACACCTTC. Its protein is CSARVPRPGMGYGYTF.

The genes are TRBV6-5 and TRBJ2-5; D is unresolved. The V and J ends lost 2 bases and 3 bases respectively, with 7 bases between them. The CDR3 spans 13 residues. Germline CDR1 is MNHEY and CDR2 is SVGAGI. This CDR3 is CASSYSSKETQYF. In DNA form, the CDR3 reads TGTGCCAGCAGTTACAGCTCCAAAGAGACCCAGTACTTC.

Regarding this clonotype: The junction and the germline gene differ at one end; a read error may be behind it. The chain links TRBV27 to TRBJ2-2, with a tentative D call TRBD1 (6 bases). CDR1 and CDR2 (germline): MNHEY, SMNVEV (reference sequence). The CDR3 has 13 residues. This CDR3 is CASRLSGVGELFF. CDR3 bases: TGTGCCAGCAGGTTATCAGGGGTCGGGGAGCTGTTTTTT.

This clonotype was detected ten times or more. The gene calls are TRBV10-3 and TRBJ2-1; D gene uncertain. The germline gives CDR1 ENHRY, CDR2 SYGVKD. V was trimmed by 2 bases and J by 1 base, leaving 9 bases between them. The CDR3 spans 15 residues. CDR3 amino acids: CAISELYLSYNEQFF. CDR3 DNA sequence: TGTGCCATCAGTGAGCTATACCTATCCTACAATGAGCAGTTCTTC.

The CDR3 DNA reads TGTGCCAGCACCAACGGACAGGCCTACGAGCAGTACTTC. It codes for CASTNGQAYEQYF. The V call is TRBV7-9, the J call TRBJ2-7, with TRBD1 identical over 7 bases. The CDR3 runs to 13 residues. The junction had 5 bases not matched to a gene; V was cut back by 7 bases and J by 2 bases. The germline V gene has CDR1 SEHNR and CDR2 FQNEAQ (reference sequence).

The table lists this clonotype with many counts. The chain uses TRBV24-1 and TRBJ2-4; 8 bases align to TRBD1. Germline V CDR1 and CDR2: KGHDR, SFDVKD. The CDR3 sequence is 17 residues long. The V segment lost 3 bases and the J segment 3 bases; nucleotides outside the gene matches: 9. The CDR3 DNA is TGTGCCACCAGTGATGGGGTGACAGGGGAAAGCAAAAACATTCAGTACTTC. Its protein product is CATSDGVTGESKNIQYF.

The chain is built from TRBV7-9 and TRBJ2-7; D gene ambiguous. Germline V gene data show CDR1 as SEHNR and CDR2 as FQNEAQ (reference sequence). Deletions cut 3 bases from V and 0 bases from J, with 15 bases between. The CDR3 contains 16 residues. Here the CDR3 reads CASSFPPDSTSYEQYF. The CDR3 nucleotides are TGTGCCAGCAGCTTCCCACCCGACTCAACCTCCTACGAGCAGTACTTC.